These 21 T cell receptor beta chains originate from one sample sequenced in a study of cytotoxic CD8 clonotypes in ibrutinib-treated CLL. Profiling relied on immunoSEQ multiplex PCR, and the TCRdb table lists in-frame clones only, not all of them. The data show about 300,000 clones, approximately 76% seen once. Sequences were derived from PBMCs, sampled at disease progression, from a patient treated with ibrutinib. These TCRs come from a human donor with chronic lymphocytic leukemia.

This sequence joins TRBV15 and TRBJ2-1; no clear D. V was pared by 0 bases and J by 0 bases, with 12 bases between. There are 17 residues in the CDR3. CDR1 is LNHNV, CDR2 YYDKDF, per germline (reference sequence). CDR3 region: CATSRDSSLSSYNEQFF. The CDR3 bases are TGTGCCACCAGCAGAGATAGCTCCTTAAGCTCCTACAATGAGCAGTTCTTC. Full variable domain (missing parts from reference TRBV15 and TRBJ2-1): DAMVIQNPRYQVTQFGKPVTLSCSQTLNHNVMYWYQQKSSQAPKLLFHYYDKDFNNEADTPDNFQSRRPNTSFCFLDIRSPGLGDTAMYLCATSRDSSLSSYNEQFFGPGTRLTVL.

There are a few counts of this clone. The rearrangement uses TRBV27 and TRBJ2-1; no clear D gene. The CDR3 sequence is 9 residues long. Germline-derived CDR1 and CDR2 are MNHEY and SMNVEV (reference sequence). Trimming took off 7 bases at V and 9 bases at J, with 4 bases between the two ends. The CDR3 DNA sequence: TGTGCCAGCAAAGTTGAGCAGTTCTTC. It specifies CASKVEQFF.

This sequence joins TRBV6-5 and TRBJ2-3, with a possible D match to TRBD1 (6 bases). The CDR3 consists of 16 residues. Per the germline V gene, CDR1 is MNHEY and CDR2 is SVGAGI. The V end was cut by 2 bases, the J end by 0 bases, with 12 bases between. DNA for the CDR3: TGTGCCAGCAGTTACACCGGACAGACTAGCACAGATACGCAGTATTTT. Its protein product is CASSYTGQTSTDTQYF.

The CDR3 DNA sequence: TGTGCCAGCAGTACAGGGTCAGATACGCAGTATTTT. It translates to CASSTGSDTQYF. The V and J genes are TRBV5-8 and TRBJ2-3; D might be TRBD1 (6 bases). The CDR3 covers 12 residues. Between the trimmed V and J ends, which lost 5 bases and 4 bases, there was a span of 8 bases. Germline loops: CDR1 SGHTS, CDR2 YDEGEE.

Comment on this clone: The identical CDR3 is also encoded by other nucleotide sequences in the sample. The chain recombines TRBV19 with TRBJ1-1; D unclear. V lost 3 bases and J 2 bases, leaving 4 bases between the germline ends. The CDR3 has 12 amino acids. The germline CDR1 and CDR2 sequences are LNHDA and SQIVND (reference sequence). The DNA of the CDR3 is TGTGCCAGTAGTATCGGAAACACTGAAGCTTTCTTT. As protein: CASSIGNTEAFF.

This sequence joins TRBV11-2 and TRBJ1-3, with a weak D call TRBD1 (6 bases). V was cut by 4 bases and J by 0 bases, with 16 bases left in between. Per the germline V gene, CDR1 is SGHAT and CDR2 is FQNNGV. This CDR3 spans 17 amino acids. The CDR3 region has the DNA TGTGCCAGCAGCTCCCTAACCAAAGGGGGCTCTGGAAACACCATATATTTT. This gives the protein CASSSLTKGGSGNTIYF.

The CDR3 here is CASSSPGTGGQAFF. CDR3 bases: TGTGCCAGTAGTTCACCAGGGACAGGGGGGCAAGCTTTCTTT. The chain links TRBV19 to TRBJ1-1; TRBD1 aligns across 11 bases. Per germline, CDR1 LNHDA and CDR2 SQIVND (reference sequence). This CDR3 has 14 amino acids. Trimming cost V 5 bases and J 9 bases; bases outside gene matches: 8.

The chain carries TRBV5-4 and TRBJ2-7, with D perhaps TRBD2 (7 bases). Trimming took 3 bases from V and 5 from J, leaving 24 bases between them. Per the germline V gene, CDR1 is SGHNT and CDR2 is YYREEE (reference sequence). The CDR3 totals 17 residues. This chain's CDR3 is CASSSPGRRGYRDEQYF. The CDR3 nucleotides are TGTGCCAGCAGCTCTCCCGGTAGGCGGGGGTACAGGGACGAGCAGTACTTC. Together with reference TRBV5-4 and TRBJ2-7, the CDR3 gives the full variable domain: ETGVTQSPTHLIKTRGQQVTLRCSSQSGHNTVSWYQQALGQGPQFIFQYYREEENGRGNFPPRFSGLQFPNYSSELNVNALELDDSALYLCASSSPGRRGYRDEQYFGPGTRLTVT.

The chain recombines TRBV27 with TRBJ2-7; no clear D. The V end lost 5 bases, the J end lost 2 bases, and 13 bases lay between the germline ends. Germline V lookup: CDR1 MNHEY, CDR2 SMNVEV (reference sequence). The CDR3 runs 14 residues. CDR3: CASSSGLMTYEQYF. CDR3 nucleotides: TGTGCCAGCAGTAGTGGTCTTATGACCTACGAGCAGTACTTC.

V is TRBV13 and J is TRBJ2-7; a possible D gene is TRBD2 (5 bases). CDR3 length: 16 residues. The germline V gene has CDR1 PRHDT and CDR2 FYEKMQ (reference sequence). Trimming shortened V by 0 bases and J by 3 bases, and 15 bases separated the two germline ends. CDR3 nucleotide sequence: TGTGCCAGCAGCTTAGGCCGTTGGACTGGGCTCTACGAGCAGTACTTC. Translated: CASSLGRWTGLYEQYF.

The gene calls are TRBV15 and TRBJ2-3, with no clear D. CDR3 length: 15 amino acids. With 5 bases removed from V and 0 bases from J, the gap between germline ends came to 12 bases. Germline V gene lookup returns CDR1 LNHNV and CDR2 YYDKDF (reference sequence). The CDR3 spells CATSPDGASTDTQYF. The CDR3 DNA follows: TGTGCCACCAGCCCGGACGGAGCTAGCACAGATACGCAGTATTTT.

The rearrangement joins TRBV5-1 to TRBJ2-1; TRBD1 matches 7 bases. CDR1 and CDR2 (germline): SGHRS, YFSETQ. After removal of 4 bases from V and 7 bases from J, the junction contained 8 bases not matched to a gene. The CDR3 is made up of 14 amino acids. The CDR3 bases are TGCGCCAGCAGCGATGCCACAGGGGTGAATGAGCAGTTCTTC. Translation gives CASSDATGVNEQFF.

The genes are TRBV29-1 and TRBJ2-1, with 14 bases lining up with TRBD2. Germline trimming cut 4 bases from V and 8 bases from J; bases unmatched to any gene: 4. CDR1 is SQVTM and CDR2 is ANQGSEA in the germline V gene. This CDR3 contains 14 residues. Here the CDR3 reads CSVGGTSGRHEQFF. CDR3 nucleotides: TGCAGCGTTGGAGGGACTAGCGGGAGACATGAGCAGTTCTTC.

V gene TRBV5-1 combines with J gene TRBJ2-1, with 8 positions matching TRBD1. The germline gives CDR1 SGHRS, CDR2 YFSETQ. There are 16 residues in the CDR3. The V segment lost 4 bases and the J segment 2 bases; nucleotides outside the gene matches: 8. The CDR3 protein is CASSAQQGGAYNEQFF. The CDR3 DNA reads as TGCGCCAGCAGCGCCCAACAGGGGGGAGCCTACAATGAGCAGTTCTTC.

This clone was counted once. The chain employs TRBV15 and TRBJ1-4; D gene ambiguous. Germline lookup yields CDR1 LNHNV and CDR2 YYDKDF (reference sequence). This CDR3 has 15 residues. The ends were cut back, 0 bases at V and 5 bases at J, with 10 bases in the middle. The CDR3 DNA sequence: TGTGCCACCAGCAGAGATCTGGCAGAAAATGAAAAACTGTTTTTT. Residues: CATSRDLAENEKLFF.

The chain combines TRBV9 with TRBJ2-7; 10 nucleotides line up with TRBD1. The germline CDR1 and CDR2 sequences are SGDLS and YYNGEE. The CDR3 is made up of 17 amino acids. V lost 4 bases and J lost 2; bases outside the gene matches: 12. CDR3 sequence (DNA): TGTGCCAGCAGCCGCGCCATGCCGGGACAGGGGCCCTACGAGCAGTACTTC. Translation gives CASSRAMPGQGPYEQYF.

This clone was observed a handful of times. The chain links TRBV19 to TRBJ1-5; D gene ambiguous. Germline V gives CDR1 LNHDA, CDR2 SQIVND (reference sequence). The CDR3 is 13 residues long. V was clipped by 3 bases and J by 5 bases, with 8 bases between them. Here the CDR3 reads CASSIGPYQPQHF. The CDR3 DNA reads TGTGCCAGTAGTATCGGACCGTATCAGCCCCAGCATTTT. Full variable domain (outside the CDR3, taken from reference TRBV19 and TRBJ1-5): DGGITQSPKYLFRKEGQNVTLSCEQNLNHDAMYWYRQDPGQGLRLIYYSQIVNDFQKGDIAEGYSVSREKKESFPLTVTSAQKNPTAFYLCASSIGPYQPQHFGDGTRLSIL.

CDR3: CASSLGTGWDIQYF. In DNA form, the CDR3 reads TGTGCCAGCAGCTTAGGGACAGGGTGGGACATTCAGTACTTC. The genes are TRBV7-2 and TRBJ2-4; 8 bases line up with TRBD1. V gave up 1 base and J gave up 8 bases; unmatched junction bases: 4. The CDR3 has 14 amino acids. Germline V lookup: CDR1 SGHTA, CDR2 FQGNSA.

V and J are TRBV11-2 and TRBJ1-1, with D possibly TRBD1 on 6 matching bases. The ends were cut back, 8 bases at V and 0 bases at J, with 22 bases in the middle. Germline loops: CDR1 SGHAT, CDR2 FQNNGV. CDR3 length: 17 amino acids. The CDR3 loop reads CASGSGVRQRLNTEAFF. As DNA, the CDR3 is TGTGCCAGCGGATCAGGGGTTCGACAGAGGTTGAACACTGAAGCTTTCTTT. The variable domain in full, with the rest retrieved from reference TRBV11-2 and TRBJ1-1, is EAGVAQSPRYKIIEKRQSVAFWCNPISGHATLYWYQQILGQGPKLLIQFQNNGVVDDSQLPKDRFSAERLKGVDSTLKIQPAKLEDSAVYLCASGSGVRQRLNTEAFFGQGTRLTVV.

DNA of the CDR3: TGTGCCAGCAGGGGGGTTGGGAGGCGTCTCTACGAGCAGTACTTC. It encodes CASRGVGRRLYEQYF. The gene calls are TRBV27 and TRBJ2-7; D might be TRBD2 (6 bases). Germline V gene sequence: CDR1 MNHEY, CDR2 SMNVEV (reference sequence). The CDR3 runs 15 residues. V dropped 6 bases and J dropped 3 bases, with 18 bases sitting between them.

The rearrangement uses TRBV6-6 and TRBJ2-2; the D is unclear. Germline loops: CDR1 MNHNY, CDR2 SVGAGI (reference sequence). This CDR3 has 14 amino acids. Trimming took 8 bases from V and 3 from J, leaving 13 bases between them. In nucleotides, the CDR3 is TGTGCCAGCGGGTGGGCGTCGGACACCGGGGAGCTGTTTTTT. Translating gives CASGWASDTGELFF.